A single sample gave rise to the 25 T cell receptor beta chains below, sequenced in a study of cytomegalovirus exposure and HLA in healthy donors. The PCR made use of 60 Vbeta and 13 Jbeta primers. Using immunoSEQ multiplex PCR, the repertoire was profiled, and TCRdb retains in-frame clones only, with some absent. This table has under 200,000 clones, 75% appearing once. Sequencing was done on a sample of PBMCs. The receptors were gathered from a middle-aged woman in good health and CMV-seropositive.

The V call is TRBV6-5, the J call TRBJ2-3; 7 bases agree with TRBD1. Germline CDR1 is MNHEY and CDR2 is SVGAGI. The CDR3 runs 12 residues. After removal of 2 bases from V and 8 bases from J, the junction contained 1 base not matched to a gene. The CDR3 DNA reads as TGTGCCAGCAGTTACACAGGGGCTACGCAGTATTTT. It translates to CASSYTGATQYF.

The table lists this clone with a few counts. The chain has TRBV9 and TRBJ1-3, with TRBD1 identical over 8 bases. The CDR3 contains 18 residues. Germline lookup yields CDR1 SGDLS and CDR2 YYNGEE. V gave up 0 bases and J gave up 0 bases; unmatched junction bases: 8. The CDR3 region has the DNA TGTGCCAGCAGCGTAGCGGGGACAGGCCGCTTCTCTGGAAACACCATATATTTT. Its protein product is CASSVAGTGRFSGNTIYF.

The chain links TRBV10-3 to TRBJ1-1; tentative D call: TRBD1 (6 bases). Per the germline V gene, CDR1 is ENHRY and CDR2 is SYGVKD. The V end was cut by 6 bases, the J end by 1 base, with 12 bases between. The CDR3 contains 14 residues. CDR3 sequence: CAISEEGGNTEAFF. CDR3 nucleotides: TGTGCCATCAGCGAGGAAGGGGGGAACACTGAAGCTTTCTTT.

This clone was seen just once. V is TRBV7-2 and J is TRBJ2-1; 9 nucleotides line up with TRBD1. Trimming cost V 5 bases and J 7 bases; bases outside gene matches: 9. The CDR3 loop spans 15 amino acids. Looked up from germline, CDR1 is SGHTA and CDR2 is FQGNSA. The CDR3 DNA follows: TGTGCCAGCAGCAGGAACAGGGGGCTAAGGAATGAGCAGTTCTTC. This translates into CASSRNRGLRNEQFF.

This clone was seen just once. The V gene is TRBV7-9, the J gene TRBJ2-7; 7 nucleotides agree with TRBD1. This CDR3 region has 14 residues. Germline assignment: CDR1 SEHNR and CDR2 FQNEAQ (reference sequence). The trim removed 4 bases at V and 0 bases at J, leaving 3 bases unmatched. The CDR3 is CASSWGQSSYEQYF. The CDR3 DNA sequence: TGTGCCAGCAGCTGGGGACAGAGCTCCTACGAGCAGTACTTC.

The DNA for the CDR3 is TGTGCCAGCAGCTTAGAAGGGGGCACTGAAGCTTTCTTT. The encoded protein is CASSLEGGTEAFF. The V call is TRBV7-9, the J call TRBJ1-1; D is perhaps TRBD1 (6 bases). V shed 1 base and J shed 4 bases, with 7 bases lying between them. The CDR3 spans 13 residues. Germline values: CDR1 SEHNR, CDR2 FQNEAQ (reference sequence).

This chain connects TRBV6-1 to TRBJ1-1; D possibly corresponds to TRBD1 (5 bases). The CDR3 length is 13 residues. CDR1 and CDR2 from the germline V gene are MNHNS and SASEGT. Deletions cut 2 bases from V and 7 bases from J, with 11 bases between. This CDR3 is CASSELPGIEAFF. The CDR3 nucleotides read TGTGCCAGCAGTGAATTGCCAGGGATTGAAGCTTTCTTT.

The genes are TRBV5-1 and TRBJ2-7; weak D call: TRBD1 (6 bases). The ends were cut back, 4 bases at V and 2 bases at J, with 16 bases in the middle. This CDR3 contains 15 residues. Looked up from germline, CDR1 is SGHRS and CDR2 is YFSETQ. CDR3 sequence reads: CASSLGTNFAYEQYF. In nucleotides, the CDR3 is TGCGCCAGCAGCCTCGGGACAAACTTCGCCTACGAGCAGTACTTC.

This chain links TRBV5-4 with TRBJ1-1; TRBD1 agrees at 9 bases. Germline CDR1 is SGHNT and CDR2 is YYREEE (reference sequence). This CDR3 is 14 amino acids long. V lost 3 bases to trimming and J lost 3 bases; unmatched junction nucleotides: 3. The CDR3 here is CASSWTGVYTEAFF. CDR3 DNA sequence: TGTGCCAGCAGCTGGACAGGGGTTTACACTGAAGCTTTCTTT.

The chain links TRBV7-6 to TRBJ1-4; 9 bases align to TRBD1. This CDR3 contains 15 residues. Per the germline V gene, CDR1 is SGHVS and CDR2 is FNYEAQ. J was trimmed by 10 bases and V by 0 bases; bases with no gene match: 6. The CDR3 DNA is TGTGCCAGCAGCTTAGCGGCGGGACAGGGTGGAAAACTGTTTTTT. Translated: CASSLAAGQGGKLFF.

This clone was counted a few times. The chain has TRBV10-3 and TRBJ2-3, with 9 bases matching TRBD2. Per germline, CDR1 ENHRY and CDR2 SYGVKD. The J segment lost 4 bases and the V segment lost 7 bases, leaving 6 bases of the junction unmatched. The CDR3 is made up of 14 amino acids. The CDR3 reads CAIKRAGGSDTQYF. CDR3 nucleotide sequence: TGTGCCATCAAGAGGGCGGGAGGGTCAGATACGCAGTATTTT.

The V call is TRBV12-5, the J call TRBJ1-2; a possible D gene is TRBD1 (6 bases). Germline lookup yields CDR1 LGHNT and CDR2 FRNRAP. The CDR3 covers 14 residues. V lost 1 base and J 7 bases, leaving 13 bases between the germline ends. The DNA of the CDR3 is TGTGCTAGTGGTTTGGAACAGGGACAAGGTGGCTACACCTTC. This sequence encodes CASGLEQGQGGYTF.

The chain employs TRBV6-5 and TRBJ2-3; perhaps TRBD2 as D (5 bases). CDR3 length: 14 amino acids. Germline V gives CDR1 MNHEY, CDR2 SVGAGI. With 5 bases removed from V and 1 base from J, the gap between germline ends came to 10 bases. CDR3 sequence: CASSTGFGTDTQYF. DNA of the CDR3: TGTGCCAGCAGTACGGGATTTGGCACAGATACGCAGTATTTT.

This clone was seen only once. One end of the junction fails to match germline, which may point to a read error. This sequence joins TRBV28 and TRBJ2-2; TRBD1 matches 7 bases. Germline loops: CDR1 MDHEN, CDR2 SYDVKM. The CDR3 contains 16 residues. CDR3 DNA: TGTGCCAGCAGTTTAGATGGAATTGGGGAGTCAGGGGGGCTGTTTTTT. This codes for CASSLDGIGESGGLFF.

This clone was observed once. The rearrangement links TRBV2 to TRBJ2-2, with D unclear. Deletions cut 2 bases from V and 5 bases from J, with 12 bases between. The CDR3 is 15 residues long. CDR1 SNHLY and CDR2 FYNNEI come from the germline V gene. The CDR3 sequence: CASSERSSVTGELFF. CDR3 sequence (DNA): TGTGCCAGCAGTGAACGGAGTTCGGTTACCGGGGAGCTGTTTTTT.

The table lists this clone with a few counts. CDR3 nucleotide sequence: TGTGCCAGCAGCTTGGGGAGGGGAAGGGAAGCTGAAGCTTTCTTT. Its protein product is CASSLGRGREAEAFF. This chain joins TRBV5-6 and TRBJ1-1; D is perhaps TRBD1 (5 bases). Trimming removed 0 bases at V and 6 bases at J, with 15 bases between. Germline V gene data show CDR1 as SGHDT and CDR2 as YYEEEE. The CDR3 is 15 residues long.

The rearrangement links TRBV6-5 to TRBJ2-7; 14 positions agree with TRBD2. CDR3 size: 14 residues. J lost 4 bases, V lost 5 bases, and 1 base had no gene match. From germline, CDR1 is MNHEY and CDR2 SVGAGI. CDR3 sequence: CASSGTSGSYEQYF. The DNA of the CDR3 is TGTGCCAGCAGTGGGACTAGCGGGAGTTACGAGCAGTACTTC.

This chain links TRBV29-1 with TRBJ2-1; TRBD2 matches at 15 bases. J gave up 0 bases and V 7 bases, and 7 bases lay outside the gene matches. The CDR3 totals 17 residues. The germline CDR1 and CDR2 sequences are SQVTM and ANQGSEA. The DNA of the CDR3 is TGCAGCGGGACTAGCGGGAGGGACCACAGCTCCTACAATGAGCAGTTCTTC. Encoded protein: CSGTSGRDHSSYNEQFF.

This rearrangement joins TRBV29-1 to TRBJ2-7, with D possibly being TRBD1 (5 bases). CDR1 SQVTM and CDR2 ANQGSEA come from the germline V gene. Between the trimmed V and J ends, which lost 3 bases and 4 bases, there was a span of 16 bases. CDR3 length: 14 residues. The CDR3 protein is CSVDDSPLGYEQYF. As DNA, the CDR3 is TGCAGCGTTGATGACAGCCCCCTGGGGTACGAGCAGTACTTC.

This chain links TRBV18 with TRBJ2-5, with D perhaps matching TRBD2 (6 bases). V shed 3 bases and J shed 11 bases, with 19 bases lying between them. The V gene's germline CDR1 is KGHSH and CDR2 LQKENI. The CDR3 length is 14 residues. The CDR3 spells CASSPGAGPGEQYF. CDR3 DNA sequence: TGTGCCAGCTCACCGGGAGCGGGTCCTGGGGAGCAGTACTTC.

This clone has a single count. The CDR3 here is CATCSGASTDTQYF. The CDR3 DNA follows: TGCGCCACCTGTAGCGGGGCCAGCACAGATACGCAGTATTTT. The rearrangement uses TRBV10-1 and TRBJ2-3; 8 bases map to TRBD2. CDR3 length: 14 residues. Trimming cost V 10 bases and J 0 bases; bases outside gene matches: 6. In germline, CDR1 is WNHNN, CDR2 SYGVQD (reference sequence).

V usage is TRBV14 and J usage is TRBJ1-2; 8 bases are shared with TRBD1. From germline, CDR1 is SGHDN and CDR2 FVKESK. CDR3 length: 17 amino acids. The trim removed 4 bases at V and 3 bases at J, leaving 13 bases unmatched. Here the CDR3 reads CASSPYGRGQLDYGYTF. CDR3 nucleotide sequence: TGTGCCAGCAGCCCCTATGGCAGGGGGCAATTGGACTATGGCTACACCTTC. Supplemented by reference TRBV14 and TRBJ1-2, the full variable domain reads EAGVTQFPSHSVIEKGQTVTLRCDPISGHDNLYWYRRVMGKEIKFLLHFVKESKQDESGMPNNRFLAERTGGTYSTLKVQPAELEDSGVYFCASSPYGRGQLDYGYTFGSGTRLTVV.

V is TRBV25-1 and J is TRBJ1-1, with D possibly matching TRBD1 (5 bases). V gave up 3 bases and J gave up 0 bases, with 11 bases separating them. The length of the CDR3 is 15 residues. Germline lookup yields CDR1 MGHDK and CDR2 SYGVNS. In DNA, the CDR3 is TGTGCCAGCAGTGAGGGGGGAGGAATGAACACTGAAGCTTTCTTT. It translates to CASSEGGGMNTEAFF.

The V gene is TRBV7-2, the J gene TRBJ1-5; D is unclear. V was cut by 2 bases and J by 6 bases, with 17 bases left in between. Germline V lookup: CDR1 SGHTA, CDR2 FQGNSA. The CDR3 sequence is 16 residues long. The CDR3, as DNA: TGTGCCAGCAGCTTAAATTCCGCGGGTACTGGTCAGCCCCAGCATTTT. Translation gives CASSLNSAGTGQPQHF.

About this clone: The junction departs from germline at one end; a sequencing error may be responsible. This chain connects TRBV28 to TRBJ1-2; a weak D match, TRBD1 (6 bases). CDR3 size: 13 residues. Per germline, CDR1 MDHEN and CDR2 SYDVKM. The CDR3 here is CASSFDRRTTQDF. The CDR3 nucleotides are TGTGCCAGCAGCTTTGACAGGAGGACGACTCAAGACTTC.